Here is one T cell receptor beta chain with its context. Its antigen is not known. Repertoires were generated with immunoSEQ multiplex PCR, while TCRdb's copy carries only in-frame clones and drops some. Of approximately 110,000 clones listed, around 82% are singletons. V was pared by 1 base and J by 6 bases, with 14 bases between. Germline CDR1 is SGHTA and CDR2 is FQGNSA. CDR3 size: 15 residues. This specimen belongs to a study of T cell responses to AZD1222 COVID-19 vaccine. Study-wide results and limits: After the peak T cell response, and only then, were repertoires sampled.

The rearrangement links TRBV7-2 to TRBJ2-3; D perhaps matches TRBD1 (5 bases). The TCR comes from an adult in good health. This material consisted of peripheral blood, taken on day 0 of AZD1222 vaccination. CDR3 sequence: CASSLGVSKGDTQYF. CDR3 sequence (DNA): TGTGCCAGCAGCTTAGGGGTCTCGAAGGGGGATACGCAGTATTTT. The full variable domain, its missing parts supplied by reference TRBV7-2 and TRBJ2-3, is GAGVSQSPSNKVTEKGKDVELRCDPISGHTALYWYRQSLGQGLEFLIYFQGNSAPDKSGLPSDRFSAERTGGSVSTLTIQRTQQEDSAVYLCASSLGVSKGDTQYFGPGTRLTVL.